The 23 T cell receptor beta chains presented below share a single source sample, sequenced in a study of cytomegalovirus exposure and HLA in healthy donors. The PCR ran on 60 Vbeta and 13 Jbeta primers. Libraries were prepared by immunoSEQ multiplex PCR; TCRdb keeps only in-frame clonotypes and omits some of them. The sample consists of about 130,000 clones, around 77% of them appearing once. The sample comprised PBMCs. All receptors come from a man aged 25-45 years in good health and CMV-seronegative.

The chain carries TRBV7-8 and TRBJ2-2; D perhaps matches TRBD1 (6 bases). This CDR3 region has 17 residues. Germline lookup yields CDR1 SGHVS and CDR2 FQNEAQ. The ends were cut back, 1 base at V and 2 bases at J, with 14 bases in the middle. CDR3 sequence (DNA): TGTGCCAGCAGCTTAGTTAGGGGGAGTCGTAACACCGGGGAGCTGTTTTTT. Its translation is CASSLVRGSRNTGELFF. Variable domain in full (rest from reference TRBV7-8 and TRBJ2-2): GAGVSQSPRYKVAKRGQDVALRCDPISGHVSLFWYQQALGQGPEFLTYFQNEAQLDKSGLPSDRFFAERPEGSVSTLKIQRTQQEDSAVYLCASSLVRGSRNTGELFFGEGSRLTVL.

The chain joins TRBV6-5 to TRBJ2-3; 10 bases fit TRBD1. The germline CDR1 and CDR2 sequences are MNHEY and SVGAGI. There are 15 residues in the CDR3. J was trimmed by 5 bases and V by 2 bases; bases with no gene match: 4. This chain's CDR3 is CASSYRQGAGDTQYF. CDR3 DNA sequence: TGTGCCAGCAGTTACAGACAGGGGGCGGGAGATACGCAGTATTTT.

The chain links TRBV2 to TRBJ1-3; D is perhaps TRBD1 (5 bases). This CDR3 comprises 14 residues. Germline lookup yields CDR1 SNHLY and CDR2 FYNNEI. With 5 bases removed from V and 8 bases from J, the gap between germline ends came to 16 bases. For the CDR3, the DNA is TGTGCCAGCAGTAACGCTTACAGGCGTGACACCATATATTTT. The encoded protein is CASSNAYRRDTIYF.

This clone has a handful of counts. The genes are TRBV9 and TRBJ2-2, with TRBD1 matching over 8 bases. CDR3 length: 18 amino acids. Trimming removed 0 bases from V and 1 base from J; junction bases left unmatched: 8. Germline CDR1 reads SGDLS; CDR2 reads YYNGEE. The CDR3, as DNA: TGTGCCAGCAGCGTAGCTCCCCCTGACAGGGGGAACACCGGGGAGCTGTTTTTT. As protein: CASSVAPPDRGNTGELFF.

The chain has TRBV30 and TRBJ2-3; the match to TRBD2 covers 9 bases. Unmatched junction bases numbered 6, after V lost 0 bases and J lost 5 bases. Germline CDR1 reads GTSNPN; CDR2 reads SVGIG (reference sequence). The CDR3 has 15 residues. CDR3 DNA: TGTGCCTGGAGTGTTCGGCCTAGCGGGGTAGATACGCAGTATTTT. Translated, it gives CAWSVRPSGVDTQYF.

This clone was seen more than once but under ten times. The rearrangement uses TRBV27 and TRBJ2-2; tentative D call: TRBD1 (6 bases). Germline V gives CDR1 MNHEY, CDR2 SMNVEV (reference sequence). The CDR3 covers 14 residues. The V gene lost 7 bases and the J gene lost 2 bases, with 11 bases spanning the gap. This CDR3 reads CASKTQGNTGELFF. CDR3 DNA sequence: TGTGCCAGCAAGACACAGGGCAACACCGGGGAGCTGTTTTTT.

This chain links TRBV5-6 with TRBJ2-3; a weak D match, TRBD1 (5 bases). V was cut by 0 bases and J by 7 bases, with 18 bases left in between. The V gene's germline CDR1 is SGHDT and CDR2 YYEEEE. The CDR3 is 16 amino acids. CDR3 protein: CASSLGGFSKAYTQYF. In nucleotides, the CDR3 is TGTGCCAGCAGCTTGGGGGGCTTCTCGAAGGCGTATACGCAGTATTTT.

This chain joins TRBV9 and TRBJ2-7; tentative D call: TRBD2 (5 bases). V was shortened by 3 bases and J by 7 bases, with 17 bases between the two germline ends. In germline, CDR1 is SGDLS, CDR2 YYNGEE. CDR3 size: 14 residues. The CDR3 protein is CASSAVGGGGEQYF. The CDR3 region has the DNA TGTGCCAGCAGCGCCGTGGGTGGAGGCGGGGAGCAGTACTTC.

The gene calls are TRBV10-1 and TRBJ2-7; D is ambiguous. CDR1 is WNHNN, CDR2 SYGVQD, per germline (reference sequence). Trimming took off 4 bases at V and 5 bases at J, with 9 bases between the two ends. The CDR3 contains 12 residues. CDR3 DNA: TGCGCCAGCAGTGGACAACTGAACGAGCAGTACTTC. This sequence encodes CASSGQLNEQYF.

The V gene is TRBV9, the J gene TRBJ2-2, with D perhaps matching TRBD1 (5 bases). Trimming stripped 2 bases from V and 6 bases from J, with 14 bases between. The CDR3 runs to 15 residues. Germline CDR1 reads SGDLS; CDR2 reads YYNGEE. CDR3 sequence reads: CASSVTGGNPGELFF. The CDR3, as DNA: TGTGCCAGCAGCGTCACAGGTGGCAACCCCGGGGAGCTGTTTTTT. The full variable domain, with the rest looked up from reference TRBV9 and TRBJ2-2, is DSGVTQTPKHLITATGQRVTLRCSPRSGDLSVYWYQQSLDQGLQFLIQYYNGEERAKGNILERFSAQQFPDLHSELNLSSLELGDSALYFCASSVTGGNPGELFFGEGSRLTVL.

J is TRBJ2-7 and V is TRBV29-1; 11 nucleotides align to TRBD2. The germline gives CDR1 SQVTM, CDR2 ANQGSEA. V shed 5 bases, J shed 4 bases, and the junction held 4 bases outside the gene matches. The CDR3 totals 13 residues. The CDR3: CSVLTSGTYEQYF. CDR3 nucleotide sequence: TGCAGCGTTTTGACTAGCGGGACTTACGAGCAGTACTTC.

The chain employs TRBV30 and TRBJ2-1; 13 positions match TRBD2. Germline V lookup: CDR1 GTSNPN, CDR2 SVGIG (reference sequence). The length of the CDR3 is 12 residues. Trimming at V came to 5 bases and at J to 8 bases, leaving 0 bases not matched to a gene. The DNA for the CDR3 is TGTGCCTGGGGACTAGCGGGAGATGAGCAGTTCTTC. Translation: CAWGLAGDEQFF.

The gene calls are TRBV7-3 and TRBJ2-3, with 10 nucleotides matching TRBD1. Trimming at V came to 5 bases and at J to 4 bases, leaving 3 bases not matched to a gene. CDR3 length equals 14 residues. Germline-derived CDR1 and CDR2 are SGHTA and FQGTGA. The CDR3 region is CASSTGQGADTQYF. DNA for the CDR3: TGTGCCAGCAGCACTGGACAGGGGGCAGATACGCAGTATTTT.

This clone turned up a few times. J is TRBJ2-2 and V is TRBV2, with a possible D match to TRBD2 (5 bases). V was cut by 5 bases and J by 3 bases, with 31 bases left in between. This CDR3 is 21 amino acids long. The germline V gene encodes CDR1 SNHLY and CDR2 FYNNEI. DNA for the CDR3: TGTGCCAGCAGTCAATACGATAGCTTAGTGGACCCAGGAGCGGACACCGGGGAGCTGTTTTTT. Encoded protein: CASSQYDSLVDPGADTGELFF.

In this sample, this clone turned up once. This chain connects TRBV5-6 to TRBJ2-1; possible D gene TRBD2, 5 bases. V shed 1 base and J shed 3 bases, with 14 bases lying between them. CDR1 and CDR2 (germline): SGHDT, YYEEEE. The CDR3 loop spans 16 amino acids. The CDR3 sequence is CASSLISGLNYNEQFF. Here the CDR3 DNA reads TGTGCCAGCAGCTTGATCTCCGGACTCAACTACAATGAGCAGTTCTTC.

The V gene is TRBV19, the J gene TRBJ2-5; 8 bases match TRBD1. CDR1 and CDR2 (germline): LNHDA, SQIVND (reference sequence). The CDR3 is 15 residues long. Trimming cost V 5 bases and J 2 bases; bases outside gene matches: 7. The CDR3 DNA reads TGTGCCAGTAGTGGTGGGGGGACAGGACAAGAGACCCAGTACTTC. It translates to CASSGGGTGQETQYF.

This sequence joins TRBV27 and TRBJ1-5, with D perhaps matching TRBD1 (5 bases). Trimming cost V 3 bases and J 0 bases, with 12 bases left between them. Germline CDR1 is MNHEY and CDR2 is SMNVEV (reference sequence). This CDR3 has 16 amino acids. The CDR3 here is CASSFFGGNSNQPQHF. The CDR3 nucleotides are TGTGCCAGCAGTTTTTTTGGGGGGAATAGCAATCAGCCCCAGCATTTT.

The chain is built from TRBV29-1 and TRBJ2-5; 7 nucleotides line up with TRBD1. CDR1 and CDR2 (germline): SQVTM, ANQGSEA. Trimming took 4 bases from V and 5 from J; bases not matched to a gene: 10. The CDR3 loop spans 14 amino acids. CDR3 region: CSVGLTGSTETQYF. The DNA for the CDR3 is TGCAGCGTTGGCCTGACAGGGTCAACGGAGACCCAGTACTTC. Full variable domain (remainder filled in from reference TRBV29-1 and TRBJ2-5): SAVISQKPSRDICQRGTSLTIQCQVDSQVTMMFWYRQQPGQSLTLIATANQGSEATYESGFVIDKFPISRPNLTFSTLTVSNMSPEDSSIYLCSVGLTGSTETQYFGPGTRLLVL.

This chain uses TRBV11-2 with TRBJ2-2; perhaps TRBD1 as D (6 bases). Germline V gene data show CDR1 as SGHAT and CDR2 as FQNNGV. V gave up 5 bases and J gave up 7 bases, with 17 bases separating them. This CDR3 region has 15 residues. For the CDR3, the DNA is TGTGCCAGCAGCAGAGGACAGCTAAGAATCGGGGAGCTGTTTTTT. Its protein product is CASSRGQLRIGELFF. Supplemented by reference TRBV11-2 and TRBJ2-2, the full variable domain reads EAGVAQSPRYKIIEKRQSVAFWCNPISGHATLYWYQQILGQGPKLLIQFQNNGVVDDSQLPKDRFSAERLKGVDSTLKIQPAKLEDSAVYLCASSRGQLRIGELFFGEGSRLTVL.

V usage is TRBV5-1 and J usage is TRBJ2-2; TRBD1 matches at 8 bases. The CDR3 loop spans 14 amino acids. Germline values: CDR1 SGHRS, CDR2 YFSETQ. The trim removed 4 bases at V and 7 bases at J, leaving 6 bases unmatched. CDR3 region: CASSRTGIGGELFF. The CDR3 DNA follows: TGCGCCAGCAGCCGGACAGGGATTGGCGGGGAGCTGTTTTTT.

The V gene is TRBV27, the J gene TRBJ2-5, with TRBD2 identical over 13 bases. The CDR3 spans 16 residues. Germline trimming cut 5 bases from V and 5 bases from J; bases unmatched to any gene: 8. From germline, CDR1 is MNHEY and CDR2 SMNVEV (reference sequence). This chain's CDR3 is CASSPSGLAGVETQYF. In nucleotides, the CDR3 is TGTGCCAGCAGTCCCTCAGGACTAGCGGGAGTTGAGACCCAGTACTTC.

The gene calls are TRBV2 and TRBJ2-1; a weak D match, TRBD1 (7 bases). The CDR3 is 16 amino acids. Germline V gene data show CDR1 as SNHLY and CDR2 as FYNNEI. V lost 4 bases to trimming and J lost 6 bases, with 19 bases between them. CDR3 sequence reads: CASSAVFAEGANEQFF. In DNA, the CDR3 is TGTGCCAGCAGTGCCGTGTTCGCGGAGGGGGCCAATGAGCAGTTCTTC.

The chain joins TRBV7-3 to TRBJ2-1; 10 bases fit TRBD2. The CDR3 has 15 residues. V was clipped by 1 base and J by 7 bases; unmatched bases: 4. Germline V gene data show CDR1 as SGHTA and CDR2 as FQGTGA. The CDR3 here is CASSLNSGRYNEQFF. CDR3 sequence (DNA): TGTGCCAGCAGCTTAAATAGCGGGAGGTATAATGAGCAGTTCTTC. The variable domain in full, with the rest retrieved from reference TRBV7-3 and TRBJ2-1, is GAGVSQTPSNKVTEKGKYVELRCDPISGHTALYWYRQSLGQGPEFLIYFQGTGAADDSGLPNDRFFAVRPEGSVSTLKIQRTERGDSAVYLCASSLNSGRYNEQFFGPGTRLTVL.